The rows below give T cell receptor beta chains drawn from one sample of a study of blood T cell repertoires in COVID-19. Sequenced by immunoSEQ multiplex PCR; TCRdb stores in-frame clones only, minus some. The sample yields approximately 150,000 clones, around 87% seen once. The specimen was peripheral blood. These receptors were taken from an older man with active COVID-19. Both conserved end residues are part of each CDR3. Each record gives: D gene, V gene, clone size, J gene, CDR3 DNA, CDR3 protein. The D gene is left open where the match is weak. Rows give clone size only sometimes, using once, few, many, or a class for an expanded clone.

NA	TRBV5-5	NA	TRBJ2-3	TGTGCCAGCAGCCGAACGGCGGGTAGCACAGATACGCAGTATTTT	CASSRTAGSTDTQYF
TRBD2	TRBV6-2/TRBV6-3	NA	TRBJ2-5	TGTGCCAGCAGCGTTATTAGCGGGAGCCAGTACTTC	CASSVISGSQYF
NA	TRBV28	NA	TRBJ1-1	TGTGCCAGCAGTTTATGGGCTGACACTGAAGCTTTCTTT	CASSLWADTEAFF
TRBD2	TRBV4-1	NA	TRBJ2-3	TGCGCCAGCAGCCAAAGGCCTCTAGCGGGAGCAGATACGCAGTATTTT	CASSQRPLAGADTQYF
TRBD1	TRBV27	NA	TRBJ2-3	TGTGCCAGCAGCTACAGGGGGTCAGATACGCAGTATTTT	CASSYRGSDTQYF
NA	TRBV28	NA	TRBJ2-6	TGTGCCAGCAGTTTATGGAGGGCGGGGGGGGCCAACGTCCTGACTTTC	CASSLWRAGGANVLTF
TRBD1	TRBV7-9	NA	TRBJ1-3	TGTGCCAGCAGCCCCAGGGACAGACGCTCTGGAAACACCATATATTTT	CASSPRDRRSGNTIYF
TRBD2	TRBV10-3	NA	TRBJ2-7	TGTGCCATCAGTGACGGACTAGCGGGGGGCTCCTACGAGCAGTACTTC	CAISDGLAGGSYEQYF
TRBD2	TRBV18	NA	TRBJ2-3	TGTGCCAGCTCACCACCGAGGCTAGCGGGAGTTGATACGCAGTATTTT	CASSPPRLAGVDTQYF
NA	TRBV21-1	NA	TRBJ1-2	TGTGCCAGCAGCAAAGCGTCCAGGACAGGGAGGGGCTACACCTTC	CASSKASRTGRGYTF
NA	TRBV6-6	NA	TRBJ2-3	TGTGCCAGCAGTTTCCCCCAAGATACGCAGTATTTT	CASSFPQDTQYF
NA	TRBV11-2	NA	TRBJ1-1	TGTGCCAGCAGCCCAGCGGGGCAGGGGCTCACTGAAGCTTTCTTT	CASSPAGQGLTEAFF
TRBD2	TRBV19	NA	TRBJ2-7	TGTGCCAGTAGTATTTCCAGCGGGAGGGCCGGAGAGCAGTACTTC	CASSISSGRAGEQYF
TRBD1	TRBV6-5	NA	TRBJ1-3	TGTGCCAGCAGGGACAGGGGTGGAAACACCATATATTTT	CASRDRGGNTIYF
NA	TRBV7-6	NA	TRBJ1-6	TGTGCCAGCAGCTTACAGACAGGCGGGGGTAATTCACCCCTCCACTTT	CASSLQTGGGNSPLHF
NA	TRBV21-1	NA	TRBJ1-3	TGTGCCAGCCCCCCGGAGGGACAGGGGTGGATCTCTGGAAACACCATATATTTT	CASPPEGQGWISGNTIYF
NA	TRBV5-1	NA	TRBJ2-2	TGCGCCAGCAGCTTTGCGACAGGCCCCGACACCGGGGAGCTGTTTTTT	CASSFATGPDTGELFF
NA	TRBV5-6	NA	TRBJ1-6	TGTGCCAGCAGCTTGAGGATGCGACATAATAATTCACCCCTCCACTTT	CASSLRMRHNNSPLHF
TRBD2	TRBV2	few	TRBJ2-7	TGTGCCAGCAGTACTAGCGGCTACTACGAGCAGTACTTC	CASSTSGYYEQYF
NA	TRBV24-1	NA	TRBJ2-5	TGTGCCACCAGTGTGCAGGGCTTTGGAGAGACCCAGTACTTC	CATSVQGFGETQYF
NA	TRBV6-6	NA	TRBJ2-1	TGTGCCACTATGGGGGCGGCCTCCTACAATGAGCAGTTCTTC	CATMGAASYNEQFF
TRBD1	TRBV9	NA	TRBJ2-1	TGTGCCAGCAGCGTATTGCCAGGGGGAAACAATGAGCAGTTCTTC	CASSVLPGGNNEQFF
NA	TRBV5-1	NA	TRBJ1-6	TGCGCCAGCAGCCGCGGGCCAGAGAGCTCCTATAATTCACCCCTCCACTTT	CASSRGPESSYNSPLHF
NA	TRBV27	once	TRBJ2-1	TGTGCCAGCAGTTTATCAGGAGGGGAGCAGTTCTTC	CASSLSGGEQFF
NA	TRBV5-5	NA	TRBJ1-3	TGTGCCAGCAGCTTGGCTGGTGCGGGGGGTGGAAACACCATATATTTT	CASSLAGAGGGNTIYF
NA	TRBV28	NA	TRBJ1-2	TGTGCCAGCAGATCGGGTCTCAATCCGGATGGCTACACCTTC	CASRSGLNPDGYTF
NA	TRBV19	NA	TRBJ1-5	TGTGCCAGTAGCCAGCGGGGGAGGACTTATCAGCCCCAGCATTTT	CASSQRGRTYQPQHF
TRBD1	TRBV30	NA	TRBJ2-7	TGTGCCTGCCCCGGGACAGACTCCTACGAGCAGTACTTC	CACPGTDSYEQYF
NA	TRBV5-5	NA	TRBJ2-7	TGTGCCAGCAGCTCTACAGGGGCGCGGGGATACGAGCAGTACTTC	CASSSTGARGYEQYF
NA	TRBV27	NA	TRBJ2-3	TGTGCCAGCAGTTTATACGGGGGCACAGATACGCAGTATTTT	CASSLYGGTDTQYF
TRBD2	TRBV30	NA	TRBJ2-7	TGTGCCTGGAGTGTAGTGGGGGGGTTCTACGAGCAGTACTTC	CAWSVVGGFYEQYF
TRBD2	TRBV28	NA	TRBJ2-3	TGTGCCAGCAGTCCCGGGACTAGCGGGAAGGGAGATACGCAGTATTTT	CASSPGTSGKGDTQYF
TRBD1	TRBV29-1	NA	TRBJ1-1	TGCAGCGTCAAGCAGGGGGAGATGAACACTGAAGCTTTCTTT	CSVKQGEMNTEAFF
TRBD1	TRBV2	once	TRBJ2-4	TGTGCCAGCAGGGGGGGACAGGGCTTTTCTGAAGCCAAAAACATTCAGTACTTC	CASRGGQGFSEAKNIQYF
NA	TRBV19	few	TRBJ1-1	TGTGCCAGTAGTATAGGGAGTCTGGGAGTGAACACTGAAGCTTTCTTT	CASSIGSLGVNTEAFF
NA	TRBV28	once	TRBJ2-7	TGTGCCAGCAGCCCAGGGTCCTCCTACGAGCAGTACTTC	CASSPGSSYEQYF
NA	TRBV23-1	NA	TRBJ2-7	TGCGCCAGCCGTCGAGGGGGGGAGCGGCCAACCTACGAGCAGTACTTC	CASRRGGERPTYEQYF